Sequencing of this TCR beta chain was carried out in a study of T-cell reconstitution after alpha-beta-depleted transplantation in children. Preparing the TCRbeta library involved the use of unique molecular identifiers. TCRdb re-analysed the PCR reads in MiXCR, keeping a single row per CDR3 protein. Among about 610,000 distinct CDR3 sequences listed, more than 9% were seen once. This CDR3 contains 14 residues. Trimming removed 6 bases from V and 0 bases from J, with 12 bases in between. Germline loops: CDR1 SGHTA, CDR2 FQGNSA. This clonotype was picked up many times. Sample: PBMCs from the stem cell graft donor, taken from the stem cell graft. This TCR was sampled from a human donor who donated a stem cell graft to a child with acute myeloid leukemia. The chain has TRBV7-2 and TRBJ2-7; TRBD2 is a possible D gene (7 bases). CDR3 amino acids: CASSQGGVSYEQYF. The CDR3 DNA reads as TGTGCCAGCAGTCAAGGGGGGGTCTCCTACGAGCAGTACTTC.